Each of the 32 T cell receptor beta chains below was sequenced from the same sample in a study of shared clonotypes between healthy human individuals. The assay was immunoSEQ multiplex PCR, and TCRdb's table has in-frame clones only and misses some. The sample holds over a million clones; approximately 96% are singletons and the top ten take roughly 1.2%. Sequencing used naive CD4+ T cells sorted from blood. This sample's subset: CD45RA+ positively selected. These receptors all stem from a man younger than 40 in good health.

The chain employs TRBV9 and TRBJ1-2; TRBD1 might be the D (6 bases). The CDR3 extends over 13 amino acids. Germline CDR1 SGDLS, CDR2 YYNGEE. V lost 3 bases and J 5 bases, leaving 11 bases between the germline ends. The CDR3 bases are TGTGCCAGCAGCGGGAGGGGGGAATATGGCTACACCTTC. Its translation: CASSGRGEYGYTF.

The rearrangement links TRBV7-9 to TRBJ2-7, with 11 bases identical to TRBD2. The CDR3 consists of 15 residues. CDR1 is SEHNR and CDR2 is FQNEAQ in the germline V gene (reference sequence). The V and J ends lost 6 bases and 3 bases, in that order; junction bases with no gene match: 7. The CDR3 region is CASSYTGTSGYEQYF. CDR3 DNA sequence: TGTGCCAGCAGTTATACCGGGACTAGCGGCTACGAGCAGTACTTC.

CDR3 in DNA: TGTGCCAGCAGTGAAGTTGCCAGGGGAAGGCAAGAGACCCAGTACTTC. Translating gives CASSEVARGRQETQYF. The chain employs TRBV6-1 and TRBJ2-5, with TRBD1 as a possible D gene (6 bases). The V end lost 1 base, the J end lost 2 bases, and 14 bases lay between the germline ends. The CDR3 consists of 16 residues. The germline V gene encodes CDR1 MNHNS and CDR2 SASEGT.

The DNA of the CDR3 is TGCGCCAGCAGCTTGACTCCCAGGAGGGACTACGAGCAGTACTTC. Translating gives CASSLTPRRDYEQYF. V gene TRBV5-1 combines with J gene TRBJ2-7; the D gene is possibly TRBD2 (6 bases). V was shortened by 1 base and J by 3 bases, with 14 bases between the two germline ends. Per the germline V gene, CDR1 is SGHRS and CDR2 is YFSETQ. CDR3 length: 15 residues.

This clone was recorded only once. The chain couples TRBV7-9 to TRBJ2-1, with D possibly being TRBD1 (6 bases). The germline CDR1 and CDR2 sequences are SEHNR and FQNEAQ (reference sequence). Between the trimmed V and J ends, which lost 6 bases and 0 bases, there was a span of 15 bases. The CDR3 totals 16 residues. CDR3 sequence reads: CASSSSGASSYNEQFF. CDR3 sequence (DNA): TGTGCCAGCAGTTCATCAGGGGCCAGCTCCTACAATGAGCAGTTCTTC.

CDR3 loop: CASGPTDSYNEQFF. The CDR3 DNA reads as TGTGCTAGTGGCCCAACGGACAGTTACAATGAGCAGTTCTTC. The chain is built from TRBV12-5 and TRBJ2-1; weak D call: TRBD1 (6 bases). The germline gives CDR1 LGHNT, CDR2 FRNRAP. V lost 6 bases and J 4 bases, leaving 13 bases between the germline ends. This CDR3 contains 14 residues.

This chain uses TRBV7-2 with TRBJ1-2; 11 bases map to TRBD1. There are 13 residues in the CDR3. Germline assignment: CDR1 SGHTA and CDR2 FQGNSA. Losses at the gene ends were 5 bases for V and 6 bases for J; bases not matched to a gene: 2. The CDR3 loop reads CASSTDRGHGYTF. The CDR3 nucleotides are TGTGCCAGCAGCACGGACAGGGGGCATGGCTACACCTTC.

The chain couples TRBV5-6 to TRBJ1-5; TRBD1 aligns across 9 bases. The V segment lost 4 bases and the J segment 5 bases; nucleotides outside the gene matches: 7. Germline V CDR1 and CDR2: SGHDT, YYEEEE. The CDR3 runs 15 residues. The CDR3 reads CASSNDRGSDQPQHF. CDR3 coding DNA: TGTGCCAGCAGCAACGACAGGGGGTCGGATCAGCCCCAGCATTTT.

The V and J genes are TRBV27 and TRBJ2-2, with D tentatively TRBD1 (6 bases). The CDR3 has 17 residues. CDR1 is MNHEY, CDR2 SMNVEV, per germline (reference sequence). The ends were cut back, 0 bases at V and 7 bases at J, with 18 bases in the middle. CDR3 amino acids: CASSLSRLQGSNGELFF. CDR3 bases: TGTGCCAGCAGTTTATCCCGTTTACAGGGTTCTAACGGGGAGCTGTTTTTT.

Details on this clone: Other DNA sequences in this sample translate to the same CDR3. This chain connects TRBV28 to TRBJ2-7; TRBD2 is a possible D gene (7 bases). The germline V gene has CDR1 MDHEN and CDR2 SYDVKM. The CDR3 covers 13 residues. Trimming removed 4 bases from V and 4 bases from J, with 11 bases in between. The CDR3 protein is CASSSRGGYEQYF. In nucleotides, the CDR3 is TGTGCCAGCAGTTCAAGGGGGGGGTACGAGCAGTACTTC.

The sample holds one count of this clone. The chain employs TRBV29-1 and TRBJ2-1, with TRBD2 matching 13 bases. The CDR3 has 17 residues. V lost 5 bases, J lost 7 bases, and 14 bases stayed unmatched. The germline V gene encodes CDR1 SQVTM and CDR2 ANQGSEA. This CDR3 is CSVSGPWGLAGINEQFF. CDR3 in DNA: TGCAGCGTTTCCGGACCTTGGGGACTAGCGGGGATAAATGAGCAGTTCTTC.

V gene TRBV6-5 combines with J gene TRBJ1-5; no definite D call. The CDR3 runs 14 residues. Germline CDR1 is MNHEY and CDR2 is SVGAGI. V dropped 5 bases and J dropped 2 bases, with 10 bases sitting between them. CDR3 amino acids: CASSRIGGNQPQHF. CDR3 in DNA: TGTGCCAGCAGTAGGATAGGCGGCAATCAGCCCCAGCATTTT.

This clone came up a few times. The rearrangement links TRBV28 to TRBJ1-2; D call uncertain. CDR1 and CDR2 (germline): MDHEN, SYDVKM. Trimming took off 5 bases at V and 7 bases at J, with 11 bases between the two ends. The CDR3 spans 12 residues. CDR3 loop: CASSLTVAGYTF. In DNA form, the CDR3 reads TGTGCCAGCAGTCTTACAGTCGCTGGCTACACCTTC.

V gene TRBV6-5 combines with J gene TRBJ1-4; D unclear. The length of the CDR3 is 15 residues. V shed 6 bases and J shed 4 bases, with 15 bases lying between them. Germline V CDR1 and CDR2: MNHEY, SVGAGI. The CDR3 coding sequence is TGTGCCAGCAGCCACGGAAGGAAATTTAATGAAAAACTGTTTTTT. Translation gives CASSHGRKFNEKLFF.

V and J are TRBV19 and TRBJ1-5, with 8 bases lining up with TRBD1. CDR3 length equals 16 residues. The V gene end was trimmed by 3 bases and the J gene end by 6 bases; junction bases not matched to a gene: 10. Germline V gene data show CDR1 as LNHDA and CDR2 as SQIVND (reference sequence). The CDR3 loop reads CASSISGTGDVQPQHF. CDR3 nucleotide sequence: TGTGCCAGTAGTATTTCCGGGACAGGTGACGTTCAGCCCCAGCATTTT.

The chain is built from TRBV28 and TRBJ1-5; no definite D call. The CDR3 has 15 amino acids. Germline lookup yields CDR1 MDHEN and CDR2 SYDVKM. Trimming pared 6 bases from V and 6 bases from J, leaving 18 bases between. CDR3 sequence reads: CASRTGGRVSQPQHF. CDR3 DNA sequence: TGTGCCAGCAGGACGGGTGGGCGCGTTTCTCAGCCCCAGCATTTT.

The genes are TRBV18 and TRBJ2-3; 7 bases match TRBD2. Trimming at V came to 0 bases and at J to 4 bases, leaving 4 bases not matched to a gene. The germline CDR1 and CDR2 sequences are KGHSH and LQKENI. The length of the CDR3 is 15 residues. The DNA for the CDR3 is TGTGCCAGCTCACCACCGGGAGGGCCCGCAGATACGCAGTATTTT. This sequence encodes CASSPPGGPADTQYF.

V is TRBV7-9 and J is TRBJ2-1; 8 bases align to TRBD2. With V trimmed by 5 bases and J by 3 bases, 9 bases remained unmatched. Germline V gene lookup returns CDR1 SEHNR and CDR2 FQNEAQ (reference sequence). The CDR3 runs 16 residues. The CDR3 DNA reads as TGTGCCAGCAGCGAGCAGCGGGAGCGGAGCTACAATGAGCAGTTCTTC. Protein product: CASSEQRERSYNEQFF.

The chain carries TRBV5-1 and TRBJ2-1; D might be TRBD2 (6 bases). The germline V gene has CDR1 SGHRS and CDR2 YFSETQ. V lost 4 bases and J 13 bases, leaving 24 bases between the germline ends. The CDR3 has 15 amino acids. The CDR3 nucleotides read TGCGCCAGCAGCCTATTTAGCGGAGTAAGTGGGGAACAGTTCTTC. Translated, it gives CASSLFSGVSGEQFF.

Here the CDR3 DNA reads TGCGCCAGCAGCCCAAGAGTATCCGGGGAAAAACTGTTTTTT. It encodes CASSPRVSGEKLFF. This chain uses TRBV4-3 with TRBJ1-4; no clear D. Germline V gene sequence: CDR1 LGHNA, CDR2 YSLEER. Between the trimmed V and J ends, which lost 4 bases and 8 bases, there was a span of 14 bases. This CDR3 is 14 amino acids long.

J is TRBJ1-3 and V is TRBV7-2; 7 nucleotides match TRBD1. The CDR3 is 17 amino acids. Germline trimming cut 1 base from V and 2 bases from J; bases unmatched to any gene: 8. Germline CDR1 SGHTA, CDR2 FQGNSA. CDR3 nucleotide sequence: TGTGCCAGCAGCTTAGAGGCAGGGACAGACGCTGGAAACACCATATATTTT. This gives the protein CASSLEAGTDAGNTIYF.

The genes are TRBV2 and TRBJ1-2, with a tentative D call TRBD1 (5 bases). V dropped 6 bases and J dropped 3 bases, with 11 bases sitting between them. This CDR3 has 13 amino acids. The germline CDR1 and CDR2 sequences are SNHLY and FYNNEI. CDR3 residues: CASSLTADYGYTF. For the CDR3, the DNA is TGTGCCAGCAGCCTGACAGCCGACTATGGCTACACCTTC. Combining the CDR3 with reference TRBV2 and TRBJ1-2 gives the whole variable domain EPEVTQTPSHQVTQMGQEVILRCVPISNHLYFYWYRQILGQKVEFLVSFYNNEISEKSEIFDDQFSVERPDGSNFTLKIRSTKLEDSAMYFCASSLTADYGYTFGSGTRLTVV.

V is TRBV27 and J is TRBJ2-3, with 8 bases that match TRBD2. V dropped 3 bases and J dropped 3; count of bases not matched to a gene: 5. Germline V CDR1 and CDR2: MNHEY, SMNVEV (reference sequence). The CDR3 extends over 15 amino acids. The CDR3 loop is CASSLVAGITDTQYF. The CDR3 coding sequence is TGTGCCAGCAGTTTGGTAGCGGGAATTACAGATACGCAGTATTTT.

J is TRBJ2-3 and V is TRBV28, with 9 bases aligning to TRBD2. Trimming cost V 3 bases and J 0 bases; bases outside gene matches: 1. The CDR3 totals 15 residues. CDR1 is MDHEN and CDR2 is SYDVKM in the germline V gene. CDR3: CASSFSGGSTDTQYF. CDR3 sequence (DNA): TGTGCCAGCAGTTTTAGCGGGGGTAGCACAGATACGCAGTATTTT.

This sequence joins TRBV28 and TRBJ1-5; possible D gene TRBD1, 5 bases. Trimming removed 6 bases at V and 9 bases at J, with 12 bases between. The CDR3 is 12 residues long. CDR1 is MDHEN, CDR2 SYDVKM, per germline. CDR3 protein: CASSRVGWPQHF. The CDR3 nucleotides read TGTGCCAGCAGCAGGGTGGGATGGCCCCAGCATTTT.

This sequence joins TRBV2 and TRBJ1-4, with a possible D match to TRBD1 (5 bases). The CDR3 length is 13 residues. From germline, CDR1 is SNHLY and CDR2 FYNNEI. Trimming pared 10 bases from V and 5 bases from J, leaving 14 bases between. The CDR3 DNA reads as TGTGCCACCCGACAGACCCAGAATGAAAAACTGTTTTTT. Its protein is CATRQTQNEKLFF.

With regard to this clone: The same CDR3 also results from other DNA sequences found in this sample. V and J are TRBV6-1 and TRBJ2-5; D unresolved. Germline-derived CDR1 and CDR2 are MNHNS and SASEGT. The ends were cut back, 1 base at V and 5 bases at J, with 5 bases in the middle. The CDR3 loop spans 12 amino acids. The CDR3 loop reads CASSEVVETQYF. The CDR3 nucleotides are TGTGCCAGCAGTGAAGTGGTGGAGACCCAGTACTTC.

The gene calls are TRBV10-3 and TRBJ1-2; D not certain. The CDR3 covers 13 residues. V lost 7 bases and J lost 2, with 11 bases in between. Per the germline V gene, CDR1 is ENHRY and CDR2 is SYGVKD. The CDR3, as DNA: TGTGCCATCACGAGTACGTCCAACTATGGCTACACCTTC. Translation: CAITSTSNYGYTF.

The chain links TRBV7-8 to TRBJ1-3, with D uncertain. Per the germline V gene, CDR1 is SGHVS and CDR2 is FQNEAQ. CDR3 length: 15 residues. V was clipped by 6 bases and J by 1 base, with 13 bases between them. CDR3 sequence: CASSTKMGSGNTIYF. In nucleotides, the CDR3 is TGTGCCAGCAGTACCAAGATGGGATCTGGAAACACCATATATTTT. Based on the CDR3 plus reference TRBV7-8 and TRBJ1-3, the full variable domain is GAGVSQSPRYKVAKRGQDVALRCDPISGHVSLFWYQQALGQGPEFLTYFQNEAQLDKSGLPSDRFFAERPEGSVSTLKIQRTQQEDSAVYLCASSTKMGSGNTIYFGEGSWLTVV.

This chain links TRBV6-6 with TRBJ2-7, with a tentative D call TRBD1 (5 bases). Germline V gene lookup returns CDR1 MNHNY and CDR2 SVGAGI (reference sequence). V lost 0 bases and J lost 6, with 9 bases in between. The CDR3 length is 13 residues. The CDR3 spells CASSYSGPSEQYF. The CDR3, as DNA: TGTGCCAGCAGTTACTCGGGGCCGAGCGAGCAGTACTTC.

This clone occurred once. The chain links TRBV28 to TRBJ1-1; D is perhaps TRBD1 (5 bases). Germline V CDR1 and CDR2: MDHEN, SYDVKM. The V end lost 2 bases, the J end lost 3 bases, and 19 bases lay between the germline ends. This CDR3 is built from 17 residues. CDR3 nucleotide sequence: TGTGCCAGCAGTTTAGTTGGGAATAGGTGGGGGGACACTGAAGCTTTCTTT. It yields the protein CASSLVGNRWGDTEAFF.

CDR3: CASSFTKGTANEQFF. Here the CDR3 DNA reads TGTGCCAGCAGCTTTACAAAGGGGACAGCGAATGAGCAGTTCTTC. V gene TRBV7-2 combines with J gene TRBJ2-1, with 7 bases fitting TRBD1. The CDR3 covers 15 residues. The germline V gene encodes CDR1 SGHTA and CDR2 FQGNSA. The V and J ends lost 3 bases and 7 bases, in that order; junction bases with no gene match: 9.